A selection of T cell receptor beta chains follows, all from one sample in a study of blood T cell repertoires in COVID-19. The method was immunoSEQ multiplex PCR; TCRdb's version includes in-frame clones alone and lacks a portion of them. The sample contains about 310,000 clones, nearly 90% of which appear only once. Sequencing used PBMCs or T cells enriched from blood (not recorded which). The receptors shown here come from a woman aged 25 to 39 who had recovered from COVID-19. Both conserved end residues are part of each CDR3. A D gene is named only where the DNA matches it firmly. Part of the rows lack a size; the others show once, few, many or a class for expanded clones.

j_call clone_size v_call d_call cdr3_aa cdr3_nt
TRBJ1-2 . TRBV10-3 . CAISAGGDRYGYTF TGTGCCATCAGTGCGGGGGGCGATAGGTATGGCTACACCTTC
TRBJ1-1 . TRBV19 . CASSPQQGMNTEAFF TGTGCCAGTAGTCCACAACAGGGCATGAACACTGAAGCTTTCTTT
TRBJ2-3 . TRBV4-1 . CASSQPHTDTQYF TGCGCCAGCAGCCAACCCCACACAGATACGCAGTATTTT
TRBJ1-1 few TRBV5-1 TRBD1 CASSLAGGPGGFDEAFF TGCGCCAGCAGCTTGGCCGGCGGGCCAGGGGGCTTTGATGAAGCTTTCTTT
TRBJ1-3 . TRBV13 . CASSLAPDSSGNTIYF TGTGCCAGCAGCTTAGCCCCCGACAGCTCTGGAAACACCATATATTTT
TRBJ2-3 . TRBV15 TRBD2 CATSRDLITSGRVGDTQYF TGTGCCACCAGCAGAGATCTCATCACTAGCGGGAGAGTGGGGGATACGCAGTATTTT
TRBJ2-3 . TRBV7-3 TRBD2 CASSPYSGSRTDTQYF TGTGCCAGCAGCCCCTATAGCGGGAGTAGGACAGATACGCAGTATTTT
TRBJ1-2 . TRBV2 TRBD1 CASRITGGDGYTF TGTGCCAGCAGGATTACAGGGGGCGATGGCTACACCTTC
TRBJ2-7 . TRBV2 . CASRPDPAAYEQYF TGTGCCAGCAGGCCAGACCCCGCGGCCTACGAGCAGTACTTC
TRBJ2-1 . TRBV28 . CASSLRSSVYNEQFF TGTGCCAGCAGTTTGAGGTCTAGCGTGTACAATGAGCAGTTCTTC
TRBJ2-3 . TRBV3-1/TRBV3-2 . CASSPAIRETDTQYF TGTGCCAGCAGCCCCGCGATACGGGAGACAGATACGCAGTATTTT
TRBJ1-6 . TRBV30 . CAWSAGSGWNSPLHF TGTGCCTGGAGTGCCGGATCAGGGTGGAATTCACCCCTCCACTTT
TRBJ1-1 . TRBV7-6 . CASSFQGPTEAFF TGTGCCAGCAGCTTCCAGGGTCCGACTGAAGCTTTCTTT
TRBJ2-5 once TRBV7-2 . CASSLDQGETQYF TGTGCCAGCAGTCTCGACCAGGGAGAGACCCAGTACTTC
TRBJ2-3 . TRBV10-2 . CASSELSAGVTDTQYF TGCGCCAGCAGTGAGCTCTCCGCAGGGGTGACAGATACGCAGTATTTT
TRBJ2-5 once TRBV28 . CASASRETQYF TGTGCCAGCGCGAGTCGGGAGACCCAGTACTTC
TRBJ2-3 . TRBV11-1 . CASSLKSDRNWDTQYF TGTGCCAGCAGCTTAAAGTCGGACAGAAATTGGGATACGCAGTATTTT
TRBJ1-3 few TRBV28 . CASSSPGLGNTIYF TGTGCCAGCAGTTCCCCAGGGTTGGGAAACACCATATATTTT
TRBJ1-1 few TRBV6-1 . CASSEVVFAGRALPNTEAFF TGTGCCAGCAGTGAAGTTGTTTTTGCGGGGCGGGCTTTACCGAACACTGAAGCTTTCTTT
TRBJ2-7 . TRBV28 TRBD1 CASSYRGPASYEQYF TGTGCCAGCAGTTACAGGGGGCCCGCCTCCTACGAGCAGTACTTC
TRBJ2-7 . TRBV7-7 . CASSPPSIRSLEQYF TGTGCTAGCAGCCCCCCCTCAATTCGGTCCCTCGAGCAGTACTTC
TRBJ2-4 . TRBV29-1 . CSVTPGNIQYF TGCAGCGTGACCCCAGGGAACATTCAGTACTTC
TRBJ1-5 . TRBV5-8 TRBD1 CASSRQIGTELNQPQHF TGTGCCAGCAGCCGCCAGATTGGGACAGAACTCAATCAGCCCCAGCATTTT
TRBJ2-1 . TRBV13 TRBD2 CASSFSSGRAGYEQFF TGTGCCAGCAGCTTCTCTAGCGGGAGGGCCGGGTATGAGCAGTTCTTC
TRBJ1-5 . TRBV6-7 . CASFKEGGQPQHF TGTGCCAGCTTTAAAGAAGGAGGTCAGCCCCAGCATTTT
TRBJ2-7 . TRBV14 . CASSQGLSYEQYF TGTGCCAGCAGCCAAGGGCTTTCCTACGAGCAGTACTTC
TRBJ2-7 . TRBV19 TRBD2 CASSKIPGTSGEYEQYF TGTGCCAGTAGTAAAATTCCCGGGACTAGCGGGGAATACGAGCAGTACTTC
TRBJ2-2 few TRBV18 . CASSPPVESNTGELFF TGTGCCAGCTCACCACCCGTCGAGTCGAACACCGGGGAGCTGTTTTTT
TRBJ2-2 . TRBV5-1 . CASSRGASFPGELFF TGCGCCAGCAGTCGGGGGGCTAGCTTTCCCGGGGAGCTGTTTTTT
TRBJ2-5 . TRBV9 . CASSPSRVVGISQETQYF TGTGCCAGCAGCCCTTCCCGGGTCGTCGGGATTAGCCAAGAGACCCAGTACTTC
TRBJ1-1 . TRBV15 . CATSRVVAYTEAFF TGTGCCACCAGCAGAGTCGTAGCCTACACTGAAGCTTTCTTT
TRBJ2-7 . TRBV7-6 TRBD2 CASTQGGSYEQYF TGTGCCAGCACCCAAGGCGGGAGTTACGAGCAGTACTTC
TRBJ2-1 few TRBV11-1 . CASSLAGVTYNEQFF TGTGCCAGCAGCCTAGCAGGGGTTACCTACAATGAGCAGTTCTTC
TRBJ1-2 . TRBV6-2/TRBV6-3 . CASSLTADTLLNYGYTF TGTGCCAGCAGTTTAACCGCGGACACCCTCCTTAACTATGGCTACACCTTC
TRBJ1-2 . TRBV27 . CASSFGQSFYGYTF TGTGCCAGCAGCTTCGGACAGAGTTTTTATGGCTACACCTTC
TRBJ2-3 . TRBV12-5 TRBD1 CASGLVRGSTDTQYF TGTGCTAGTGGTTTGGTCAGGGGGAGCACAGATACGCAGTATTTT
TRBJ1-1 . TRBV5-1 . CASSPNRVRGIRNTEAFF TGCGCCAGCAGCCCAAACAGGGTCCGGGGTATTAGGAACACTGAAGCTTTCTTT
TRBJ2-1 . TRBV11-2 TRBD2 CASSFGTSGRGEQFF TGTGCCAGCAGCTTCGGGACTAGCGGGCGCGGTGAGCAGTTCTTC
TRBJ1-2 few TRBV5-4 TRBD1 CASSRTGAAHGYTF TGTGCCAGCAGCCGGACAGGGGCGGCGCATGGCTACACCTTC
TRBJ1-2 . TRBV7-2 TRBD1 CASSDRVGGYGYTF TGTGCCAGCAGCGACAGGGTCGGTGGCTATGGCTACACCTTC
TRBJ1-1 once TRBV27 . CASSLFRGGTEAFF TGTGCCAGCAGTTTATTCAGGGGCGGCACTGAAGCTTTCTTT
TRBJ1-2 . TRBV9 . CASSVAEINYGYTF TGTGCCAGCAGCGTAGCGGAGATCAACTATGGCTACACCTTC
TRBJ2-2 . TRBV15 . CATSRVDLIGELFF TGTGCCACCAGCAGAGTAGATTTGATCGGGGAGCTGTTTTTT
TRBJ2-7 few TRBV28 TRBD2 CASKRGDLYEQYF TGTGCCAGTAAGCGGGGGGACCTCTACGAGCAGTACTTC
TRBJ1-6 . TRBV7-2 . CASSLGVRAFNSPLHF TGTGCCAGCAGCTTAGGAGTCCGCGCATTTAATTCACCCCTCCACTTT
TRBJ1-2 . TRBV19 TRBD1 CASSISGTGVYTF TGTGCCAGTAGTATAAGTGGGACAGGGGTCTACACCTTC
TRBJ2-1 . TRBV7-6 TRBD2 CASSFFQRGYNEQFF TGTGCCAGCAGCTTCTTCCAGCGGGGATACAATGAGCAGTTCTTC
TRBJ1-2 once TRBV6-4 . CASSDKGGGYTF TGTGCCAGCAGTGACAAAGGGGGTGGCTACACCTTC
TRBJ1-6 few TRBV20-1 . CSASAGNSPLHF TGCAGTGCCAGTGCAGGGAATTCACCCCTCCACTTT
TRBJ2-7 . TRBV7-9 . CASSLSQVGYEQYF TGTGCCAGCAGCTTATCACAGGTTGGCTACGAGCAGTACTTC
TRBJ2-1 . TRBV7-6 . CASSLYLPRTATYNEQFF TGTGCCAGCAGCTTATATCTCCCGAGGACAGCAACCTACAATGAGCAGTTCTTC
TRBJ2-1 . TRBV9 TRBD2 CASSLRLAGTYNEQFF TGTGCCAGCAGCCTTAGACTAGCGGGGACCTACAATGAGCAGTTCTTC
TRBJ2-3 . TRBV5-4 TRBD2 CASSLAGTRSSTDTQYF TGTGCCAGCAGCTTGGCTGGGACTAGATCTAGCACAGATACGCAGTATTTT